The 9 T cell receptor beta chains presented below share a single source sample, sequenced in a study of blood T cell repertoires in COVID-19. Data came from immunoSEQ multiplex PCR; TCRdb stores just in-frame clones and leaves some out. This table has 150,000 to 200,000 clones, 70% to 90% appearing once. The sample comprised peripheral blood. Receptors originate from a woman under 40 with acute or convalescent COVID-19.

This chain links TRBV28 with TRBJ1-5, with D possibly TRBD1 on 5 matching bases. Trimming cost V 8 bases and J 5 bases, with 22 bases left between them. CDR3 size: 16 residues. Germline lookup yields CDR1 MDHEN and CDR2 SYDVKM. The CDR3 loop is CASRKLKMGPDQPQHF. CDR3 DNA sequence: TGTGCCAGCCGGAAGCTTAAGATGGGGCCGGATCAGCCCCAGCATTTT.

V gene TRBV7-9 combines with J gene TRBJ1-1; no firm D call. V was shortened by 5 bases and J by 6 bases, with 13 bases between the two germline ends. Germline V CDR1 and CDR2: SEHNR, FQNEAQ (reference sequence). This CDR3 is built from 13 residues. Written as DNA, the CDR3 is TGTGCCAGCAGCCGTAAATCGTCCCCTGAAGCTTTCTTT. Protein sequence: CASSRKSSPEAFF. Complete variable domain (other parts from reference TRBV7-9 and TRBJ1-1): DTGVSQNPRHKITKRGQNVTFRCDPISEHNRLYWYRQTLGQGPEFLTYFQNEAQLEKSRLLSDRFSAERPKGSFSTLEIQRTEQGDSAMYLCASSRKSSPEAFFGQGTRLTVV.

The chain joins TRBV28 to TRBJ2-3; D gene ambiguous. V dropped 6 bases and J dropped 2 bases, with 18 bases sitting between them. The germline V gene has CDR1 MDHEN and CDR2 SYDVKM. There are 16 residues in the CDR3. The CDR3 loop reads CASRPDLSILTDTQYF. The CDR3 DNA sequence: TGTGCCAGCAGACCCGACTTATCGATTCTCACAGATACGCAGTATTTT.

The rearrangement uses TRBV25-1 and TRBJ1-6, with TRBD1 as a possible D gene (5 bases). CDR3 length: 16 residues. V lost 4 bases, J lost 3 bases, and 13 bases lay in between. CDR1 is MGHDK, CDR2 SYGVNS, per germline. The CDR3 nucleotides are TGTGCCAGCAGTGCCGGGGAGGGGAACTATAATTCACCCCTCCACTTT. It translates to CASSAGEGNYNSPLHF.

CDR3 DNA sequence: TGTGCCACCAGTGGGGGGGGGTTTGATCAGCCCCAGCATTTT. Protein product: CATSGGGFDQPQHF. The chain is built from TRBV24-1 and TRBJ1-5, with a tentative D call TRBD1 (5 bases). Trimming stripped 5 bases from V and 5 bases from J, with 12 bases between. CDR1 is KGHDR and CDR2 is SFDVKD in the germline V gene. The CDR3 is 14 amino acids.

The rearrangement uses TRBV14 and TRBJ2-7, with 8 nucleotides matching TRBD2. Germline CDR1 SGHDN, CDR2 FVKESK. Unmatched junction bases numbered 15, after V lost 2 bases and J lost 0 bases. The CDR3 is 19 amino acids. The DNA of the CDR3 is TGTGCCAGCAGCCAACAACAAAAACCCAGACTAGCGTCCTCCTACGAGCAGTACTTC. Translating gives CASSQQQKPRLASSYEQYF.

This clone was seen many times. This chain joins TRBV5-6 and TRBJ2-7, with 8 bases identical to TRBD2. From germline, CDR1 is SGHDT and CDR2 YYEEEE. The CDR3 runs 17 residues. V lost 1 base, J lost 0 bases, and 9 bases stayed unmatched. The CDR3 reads CASSLSLFSGDSYEQYF. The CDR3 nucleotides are TGTGCCAGCAGCTTGTCCCTCTTTAGCGGGGACTCCTACGAGCAGTACTTC.

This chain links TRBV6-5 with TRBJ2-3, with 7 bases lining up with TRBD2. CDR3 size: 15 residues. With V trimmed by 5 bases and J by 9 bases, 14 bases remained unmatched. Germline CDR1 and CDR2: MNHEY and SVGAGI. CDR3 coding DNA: TGTGCCAGCAGTCCCGAGTTTGGGCGGGGGTTGACGCAGTATTTT. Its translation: CASSPEFGRGLTQYF.

DNA for the CDR3: TGCGCCAGCAGCCAACAGGGAAGTGAAAAACTGTTTTTT. Translated: CASSQQGSEKLFF. The gene calls are TRBV4-1 and TRBJ1-4, with D tentatively TRBD1 (5 bases). The CDR3 loop spans 13 amino acids. Germline loops: CDR1 MGHRA, CDR2 YSYEKL. The V gene lost 2 bases and the J gene lost 7 bases, with 8 bases spanning the gap.